The source of this T cell receptor (beta chain) is a study of beta chain features in type 1 diabetes. Study-level information: Age and gender were similar between patients and healthy donors, as were cell yields.

One heparinised draw of blood, averaging about 116 mL, came from each donor. CD45RO/CCR7/CD25/CD127/CD95/CD27 separated CD4+ naive, central memory, regulatory and stem cell-like memory cells by sorting. This clone has a handful of counts. Its antigen remains unidentified. The study reverse transcribed the entire isolated RNA, so it sequenced expressed TCRB transcripts. The data were produced by immunoSEQ multiplex PCR, yet TCRdb's version contains in-frame clones alone and is incomplete. The sample consists of about 700,000 clones, about an eighth of them appearing once. Notes on the study in general: In every one of the four CD4+ subsets, TCRB CDR3s were moderately but significantly shorter in Type 1 diabetes patients.

CDR1 and CDR2 (germline): SGHDN, FVKESK. This CDR3 spans 13 amino acids. The V end was cut by 5 bases, the J end by 4 bases, with 11 bases between. Sequenced: naive CD4+ T cells from blood. V usage is TRBV14 and J usage is TRBJ1-2; D perhaps matches TRBD1 (5 bases). The sequence was obtained from a man aged 18 to 35 with type 1 diabetes. The CDR3: CASSEGRSYGYTF. For the CDR3, the DNA is TGTGCCAGCAGCGAGGGACGGAGCTATGGCTACACCTTC.